The 14 T cell receptor beta chains below all came from one sample that was sequenced in a study of a mutant IDH1 vaccine in newly diagnosed glioma. Assay: immunoSEQ multiplex PCR; the TCRdb copy retains only in-frame clones and omits some. The repertoire holds 50,000 to 65,000 clones, with around 86% as singletons. Sample time point: week 47, end of study. Vaccination used 300 ug of mutant IDH1 20-mer peptide per dose, with topical imiquimod. No antigen has been assigned to these receptors. The sample was PBMCs, taken from a glioma patient whose treatment included an IDH1 peptide vaccine. The origin of the receptors is a woman aged 45-60 years with glioma.

The rearrangement links TRBV27 to TRBJ1-4; D call uncertain. Trimming stripped 4 bases from V and 10 bases from J, with 16 bases between. This CDR3 spans 14 amino acids. Looked up from germline, CDR1 is MNHEY and CDR2 is SMNVEV (reference sequence). The CDR3 bases are TGTGCCAGCAGTTCGATGGCCCAGACGGGAAAACTGTTTTTT. Translated: CASSSMAQTGKLFF. Variable domain in full (rest from reference TRBV27 and TRBJ1-4): EAQVTQNPRYLITVTGKKLTVTCSQNMNHEYMSWYRQDPGLGLRQIYYSMNVEVTDKGDVPEGYKVSRKEKRNFPLILESPSPNQTSLYFCASSSMAQTGKLFFGSGTQLSVL.

The chain joins TRBV29-1 to TRBJ1-3; a weak D match, TRBD1 (5 bases). The CDR3 is made up of 11 amino acids. The germline V and J ends were trimmed by 6 bases and 3 bases, with 6 bases remaining between them. CDR1 is SQVTM, CDR2 ANQGSEA, per germline. The DNA of the CDR3 is TGCAGCGTGGGGGATGGAAACACCATATATTTT. Amino acid sequence: CSVGDGNTIYF.

V and J are TRBV7-9 and TRBJ2-7; D ambiguous. V was pared by 4 bases and J by 3 bases, with 10 bases between. CDR1 is SEHNR, CDR2 FQNEAQ, per germline (reference sequence). The CDR3 has 13 amino acids. In nucleotides, the CDR3 is TGTGCCAGCAGCTCCTCATATTACTACGAGCAGTACTTC. Translated, it gives CASSSSYYYEQYF.

The chain has TRBV30 and TRBJ1-2; D gene uncertain. CDR3 length equals 11 residues. Trimming shortened V by 3 bases and J by 5 bases, and 7 bases separated the two germline ends. Per the germline V gene, CDR1 is GTSNPN and CDR2 is SVGIG (reference sequence). The DNA for the CDR3 is TGTGCCTGGAGCTACCTATATGGCTACACCTTC. As protein: CAWSYLYGYTF.

The V gene is TRBV15, the J gene TRBJ2-2; TRBD2 matches 14 bases. V trimming: 5 bases; J trimming: 2 bases; junction bases outside the gene matches: 1. The CDR3 runs to 16 residues. The germline CDR1 and CDR2 sequences are LNHNV and YYDKDF (reference sequence). CDR3 loop: CATSGLAGGNTGELFF. CDR3 DNA: TGTGCCACCAGCGGACTAGCGGGGGGTAACACCGGGGAGCTGTTTTTT.

Here the CDR3 reads CASTASLGTEAFF. CDR3 DNA sequence: TGTGCCAGTACTGCGTCTTTAGGCACTGAAGCTTTCTTT. The chain uses TRBV19 and TRBJ1-1; D is unresolved. V shed 7 bases and J shed 4 bases, with 13 bases lying between them. Germline CDR1 LNHDA, CDR2 SQIVND (reference sequence). The CDR3 extends over 13 amino acids. Drawing the rest from reference TRBV19 and TRBJ1-1, the complete variable domain is DGGITQSPKYLFRKEGQNVTLSCEQNLNHDAMYWYRQDPGQGLRLIYYSQIVNDFQKGDIAEGYSVSREKKESFPLTVTSAQKNPTAFYLCASTASLGTEAFFGQGTRLTVV.

The chain couples TRBV10-3 to TRBJ2-7; either TRBD1 or TRBD2 may fit D (6 bases each). Trimming pared 7 bases from V and 0 bases from J, leaving 16 bases between. The CDR3 totals 15 residues. Germline CDR1 ENHRY, CDR2 SYGVKD. The CDR3 DNA reads as TGTGCCATCAAGACAGGACCGGGAGCCTCCTACGAGCAGTACTTC. It yields the protein CAIKTGPGASYEQYF.

The chain employs TRBV6-5 and TRBJ1-2; no reliable D call. This CDR3 has 13 residues. The germline gives CDR1 MNHEY, CDR2 SVGAGI. V lost 2 bases and J lost 1, with 5 bases in between. The CDR3, as DNA: TGTGCCAGCAGTTACACAGTTAACTATGGCTACACCTTC. Translating gives CASSYTVNYGYTF.

The chain combines TRBV27 with TRBJ2-5; TRBD2 might be the D (5 bases). The ends were cut back, 2 bases at V and 3 bases at J, with 7 bases in the middle. The CDR3 length is 13 residues. Germline V gene lookup returns CDR1 MNHEY and CDR2 SMNVEV (reference sequence). CDR3 DNA sequence: TGTGCCAGCAGTTTAATGAGGGAAGAGACCCAGTACTTC. Residues: CASSLMREETQYF.

The chain joins TRBV13 to TRBJ2-7; the match to TRBD1 covers 8 bases. This CDR3 contains 16 residues. V gave up 5 bases and J gave up 4 bases; unmatched junction bases: 13. Germline V gene data show CDR1 as PRHDT and CDR2 as FYEKMQ (reference sequence). The CDR3 reads CASSGAFETGVYEQYF. In DNA, the CDR3 is TGTGCCAGCAGCGGAGCGTTTGAGACAGGGGTGTACGAGCAGTACTTC.

The chain recombines TRBV9 with TRBJ1-1, with 7 bases fitting TRBD1. The germline V gene has CDR1 SGDLS and CDR2 YYNGEE. The CDR3 contains 12 residues. Losses at the gene ends were 3 bases for V and 11 bases for J; bases not matched to a gene: 7. The CDR3 DNA sequence: TGTGCCAGCAGCGGGCCTGACAGGGCGGCTTTCTTT. Its translation is CASSGPDRAAFF.

The chain joins TRBV9 to TRBJ2-7; TRBD2 matches 8 bases. Germline loops: CDR1 SGDLS, CDR2 YYNGEE. Germline trimming cut 0 bases from V and 4 bases from J; bases unmatched to any gene: 9. The CDR3 loop spans 16 amino acids. The CDR3 region has the DNA TGTGCCAGCAGCGTAGCCCCGCTTTCGGGAGGGTACGAGCAGTACTTC. This gives the protein CASSVAPLSGGYEQYF. Full variable domain (rest looked up from reference TRBV9 and TRBJ2-7): DSGVTQTPKHLITATGQRVTLRCSPRSGDLSVYWYQQSLDQGLQFLIQYYNGEERAKGNILERFSAQQFPDLHSELNLSSLELGDSALYFCASSVAPLSGGYEQYFGPGTRLTVT.

The rearrangement joins TRBV20-1 to TRBJ2-2; no reliable D call. The germline V gene encodes CDR1 DFQATT and CDR2 SNEGSKA (reference sequence). V was clipped by 5 bases and J by 5 bases, with 6 bases between them. The CDR3 totals 11 residues. The CDR3 loop reads CSAEKTGELFF. CDR3 in DNA: TGCAGTGCTGAAAAAACCGGGGAGCTGTTTTTT.

V gene TRBV4-1 combines with J gene TRBJ1-2; 9 positions agree with TRBD1. The germline V gene encodes CDR1 MGHRA and CDR2 YSYEKL. This CDR3 spans 15 amino acids. V was clipped by 1 base and J by 2 bases; unmatched bases: 2. The CDR3 here is CASSQAGQGNYGYTF. As DNA, the CDR3 is TGCGCCAGCAGCCAAGCAGGACAGGGGAACTATGGCTACACCTTC.